The T cell receptor (beta chain) under discussion was sequenced for a study of blood T cell repertoires in COVID-19. The CDR3 has 14 residues. Germline CDR1 LNHDA, CDR2 SQIVND (reference sequence). The V end was cut by 7 bases, the J end by 3 bases, with 13 bases between. The repertoire was sequenced with immunoSEQ multiplex PCR; TCRdb's copy has only in-frame clones and lacks some. The profile shows roughly 250,000 clones, nearly 90% of them singletons. V gene TRBV19 combines with J gene TRBJ1-5, with a possible D match to TRBD1 (6 bases). The sequence derives from a woman aged 40 to 49 who had recovered from COVID-19. Sequencing was performed on peripheral blood. CDR3 in amino acids: CASIRRGNNQPQHF. DNA of the CDR3: TGTGCCAGTATCCGCAGGGGAAACAATCAGCCCCAGCATTTT. The complete variable domain, with remaining parts taken from reference TRBV19 and TRBJ1-5, reads DGGITQSPKYLFRKEGQNVTLSCEQNLNHDAMYWYRQDPGQGLRLIYYSQIVNDFQKGDIAEGYSVSREKKESFPLTVTSAQKNPTAFYLCASIRRGNNQPQHFGDGTRLSIL.